A selection of T cell receptor beta chains follows, all from one sample in a study of shared clonotypes between healthy human individuals. The assay was immunoSEQ multiplex PCR, and TCRdb's table has in-frame clones only and misses some. Here the sample spans almost 700,000 clones, approximately 90% being singletons. The sequenced material came from naive CD8+ T cells sorted from blood. The receptors stem from a man aged 25-45 years in good health. Both conserved end residues are part of each CDR3. Each record gives: D gene, V gene, clone size, J gene, CDR3 protein, CDR3 DNA. D genes are given only for firm matches. Size is stated for part of the rows, as once, few or many counts, or as a class when the clone is expanded.

D gene: TRBD2; V gene: TRBV5-4; clone size: .; J gene: TRBJ2-7; CDR3 protein: CASTIAGSSYEQYF; CDR3 DNA: TGTGCCAGTACAATAGCGGGGAGCTCCTACGAGCAGTACTTC
D gene: .; V gene: TRBV6-1; clone size: once; J gene: TRBJ2-4; CDR3 protein: CASSGPIVGETRDIQYF; CDR3 DNA: TGTGCCAGCAGTGGACCTATCGTGGGGGAGACAAGGGACATTCAGTACTTC
D gene: TRBD2; V gene: TRBV4-1; clone size: once; J gene: TRBJ2-5; CDR3 protein: CASSQDTSGSTKTQYF; CDR3 DNA: TGCGCCAGCAGCCAAGATACTAGCGGGAGTACGAAGACCCAGTACTTC
D gene: TRBD2; V gene: TRBV28; clone size: once; J gene: TRBJ2-3; CDR3 protein: CASSLSAGARLDTQYF; CDR3 DNA: TGTGCCAGCAGTTTAAGCGCGGGAGCACGTCTAGATACGCAGTATTTT
D gene: .; V gene: TRBV4-3; clone size: once; J gene: TRBJ2-5; CDR3 protein: CASSQDVRLETQYF; CDR3 DNA: TGCGCCAGCAGCCAAGATGTTAGATTGGAGACCCAGTACTTC
D gene: .; V gene: TRBV27; clone size: once; J gene: TRBJ1-5; CDR3 protein: CASSFLDQPQHF; CDR3 DNA: TGTGCCAGCAGTTTCCTCGATCAGCCCCAGCATTTT
D gene: TRBD1; V gene: TRBV6-5; clone size: once; J gene: TRBJ2-2; CDR3 protein: CASSYPDRENTGELFF; CDR3 DNA: TGTGCCAGCAGTTATCCGGACAGGGAGAACACCGGGGAGCTGTTTTTT
D gene: .; V gene: TRBV2; clone size: .; J gene: TRBJ1-3; CDR3 protein: CASLSGDSGNTIYF; CDR3 DNA: TGTGCCAGCTTGTCCGGGGACTCTGGAAACACCATATATTTT
D gene: .; V gene: TRBV9; clone size: .; J gene: TRBJ2-7; CDR3 protein: CASSHRDTSSYEQYF; CDR3 DNA: TGTGCCAGCAGCCACCGGGACACGAGCTCCTACGAGCAGTACTTC
D gene: .; V gene: TRBV27; clone size: .; J gene: TRBJ2-7; CDR3 protein: CASSSGSYEQYF; CDR3 DNA: TGTGCCAGCAGTTCAGGCAGCTACGAGCAGTACTTC
D gene: TRBD1; V gene: TRBV7-9; clone size: few; J gene: TRBJ1-1; CDR3 protein: CASSLVQGDTEAFF; CDR3 DNA: TGTGCCAGCAGCTTAGTACAGGGGGACACTGAAGCTTTCTTT
D gene: TRBD2; V gene: TRBV28; clone size: .; J gene: TRBJ2-3; CDR3 protein: CASSLPLTSGTSTDTQYF; CDR3 DNA: TGTGCCAGCAGTTTACCTCTAACTAGCGGGACTAGCACAGATACGCAGTATTTT
D gene: TRBD2; V gene: TRBV27; clone size: .; J gene: TRBJ2-7; CDR3 protein: CASRTGTSGVNEQYF; CDR3 DNA: TGTGCCAGCAGAACCGGGACTAGTGGAGTAAACGAGCAGTACTTC
D gene: .; V gene: TRBV27; clone size: .; J gene: TRBJ2-3; CDR3 protein: CASSLGTVSTDTQYF; CDR3 DNA: TGTGCCAGCAGTCTAGGGACGGTCTCGACAGATACGCAGTATTTT
D gene: .; V gene: TRBV4-1; clone size: .; J gene: TRBJ2-7; CDR3 protein: CASSPVGVRSSYEQYF; CDR3 DNA: TGCGCCAGCAGCCCCGTGGGGGTTCGCTCGTCCTACGAGCAGTACTTC
D gene: TRBD2; V gene: TRBV27; clone size: .; J gene: TRBJ2-3; CDR3 protein: CASSSPLAGGPNTQYF; CDR3 DNA: TGTGCCAGCAGTTCACCTCTAGCGGGAGGGCCTAATACGCAGTATTTT
D gene: .; V gene: TRBV5-1; clone size: .; J gene: TRBJ2-7; CDR3 protein: CASSLGQPREQYF; CDR3 DNA: TGCGCCAGCAGCCTCGGACAGCCCCGCGAGCAGTACTTC
D gene: .; V gene: TRBV5-5; clone size: .; J gene: TRBJ1-5; CDR3 protein: CASSLGPGYNQPQHF; CDR3 DNA: TGTGCCAGCAGCTTGGGACCAGGGTACAATCAGCCCCAGCATTTT
D gene: TRBD1; V gene: TRBV7-6; clone size: .; J gene: TRBJ2-7; CDR3 protein: CASSSSGTAYEQYF; CDR3 DNA: TGTGCCAGCAGCTCCTCCGGGACAGCCTACGAGCAGTACTTC
D gene: .; V gene: TRBV11-2; clone size: once; J gene: TRBJ2-2; CDR3 protein: CASSRAVRGGAQQELFF; CDR3 DNA: TGTGCCAGCAGCCGAGCTGTTAGAGGGGGGGCGCAACAGGAGCTGTTTTTT
D gene: .; V gene: TRBV7-9; clone size: .; J gene: TRBJ2-7; CDR3 protein: CASSHSDGSSYEQYF; CDR3 DNA: TGTGCCAGCAGCCATTCGGACGGTTCGTCCTACGAGCAGTACTTC
D gene: .; V gene: TRBV7-6; clone size: .; J gene: TRBJ2-3; CDR3 protein: CASSAPMTSTDTQYF; CDR3 DNA: TGTGCCAGCAGCGCCCCTATGACTAGCACAGATACGCAGTATTTT
D gene: .; V gene: TRBV9; clone size: .; J gene: TRBJ1-4; CDR3 protein: CASSAGGGMTNEKLFF; CDR3 DNA: TGTGCCAGCAGCGCGGGCGGGGGTATGACTAATGAAAAACTGTTTTTT
D gene: .; V gene: TRBV27; clone size: .; J gene: TRBJ1-5; CDR3 protein: CASWAGNQPQHF; CDR3 DNA: TGTGCCAGCTGGGCGGGGAATCAGCCCCAGCATTTT
D gene: TRBD1; V gene: TRBV11-3; clone size: .; J gene: TRBJ2-7; CDR3 protein: CASSFRQGKNYEQYF; CDR3 DNA: TGTGCCAGCAGCTTCCGACAGGGCAAGAATTACGAGCAGTACTTC
D gene: .; V gene: TRBV13; clone size: .; J gene: TRBJ2-2; CDR3 protein: CASSLNTGELFF; CDR3 DNA: TGTGCCAGCAGCCTCAACACCGGGGAGCTGTTTTTT
D gene: TRBD1; V gene: TRBV7-9; clone size: .; J gene: TRBJ1-5; CDR3 protein: CASSRTGENQPQHF; CDR3 DNA: TGTGCCAGCAGCAGAACAGGGGAGAATCAGCCCCAGCATTTT
D gene: TRBD2; V gene: TRBV7-9; clone size: .; J gene: TRBJ2-1; CDR3 protein: CASSVRTGLGDEQFF; CDR3 DNA: TGTGCCAGCAGCGTGAGGACGGGACTAGGGGATGAGCAGTTCTTC
D gene: .; V gene: TRBV27; clone size: .; J gene: TRBJ2-7; CDR3 protein: CASMSGLHRYF; CDR3 DNA: TGTGCCAGCATGTCCGGTTTACATCGGTACTTC
D gene: .; V gene: TRBV5-6; clone size: .; J gene: TRBJ2-1; CDR3 protein: CASSFGNEQFF; CDR3 DNA: TGTGCCAGCAGCTTTGGGAATGAGCAGTTCTTC
D gene: .; V gene: TRBV7-9; clone size: .; J gene: TRBJ1-1; CDR3 protein: CASRRDTEAFF; CDR3 DNA: TGTGCCAGCAGGCGGGACACTGAAGCTTTCTTT
D gene: .; V gene: TRBV6-5; clone size: .; J gene: TRBJ2-1; CDR3 protein: CASSYSTIQYNEQFF; CDR3 DNA: TGTGCCAGCAGTTACTCGACAATACAATACAATGAGCAGTTCTTC
D gene: .; V gene: TRBV7-9; clone size: .; J gene: TRBJ2-3; CDR3 protein: CASSLTGHSTDTQYF; CDR3 DNA: TGTGCCAGCAGCTTAACCGGCCACAGCACAGATACGCAGTATTTT
D gene: TRBD1; V gene: TRBV5-4; clone size: .; J gene: TRBJ2-7; CDR3 protein: CASSLEQGALPYEQYF; CDR3 DNA: TGTGCCAGCAGCTTGGAGCAGGGGGCTCTTCCCTACGAGCAGTACTTC
D gene: .; V gene: TRBV7-8; clone size: .; J gene: TRBJ2-7; CDR3 protein: CASSSLPYYEQYF; CDR3 DNA: TGTGCCAGCAGCTCATTACCATACTACGAGCAGTACTTC
D gene: .; V gene: TRBV5-6; clone size: .; J gene: TRBJ2-7; CDR3 protein: CASSPPSWGAAYEQYF; CDR3 DNA: TGTGCCAGCAGCCCGCCCAGCTGGGGAGCCGCCTACGAGCAGTACTTC
D gene: .; V gene: TRBV6-1; clone size: .; J gene: TRBJ2-5; CDR3 protein: CASSDLSGPLETQYF; CDR3 DNA: TGTGCCAGCAGTGATCTCTCCGGACCCCTCGAGACCCAGTACTTC
D gene: .; V gene: TRBV9; clone size: once; J gene: TRBJ2-2; CDR3 protein: CASSVAAGELFF; CDR3 DNA: TGTGCCAGCAGCGTAGCGGCGGGGGAGCTGTTTTTT
D gene: .; V gene: TRBV7-2; clone size: .; J gene: TRBJ2-3; CDR3 protein: CASSSVELTFTDTQYF; CDR3 DNA: TGTGCCAGCAGCTCGGTCGAGCTAACCTTCACAGATACGCAGTATTTT
D gene: .; V gene: TRBV30; clone size: .; J gene: TRBJ2-1; CDR3 protein: CAWSALVGNEQFF; CDR3 DNA: TGTGCCTGGAGTGCCCTTGTGGGTAATGAGCAGTTCTTC
D gene: .; V gene: TRBV11-3; clone size: .; J gene: TRBJ1-1; CDR3 protein: CASSLYYRTEAFF; CDR3 DNA: TGTGCCAGCAGCTTATATTACCGCACTGAAGCTTTCTTT
D gene: TRBD1; V gene: TRBV7-2; clone size: .; J gene: TRBJ2-4; CDR3 protein: CASSPGQGENIQYF; CDR3 DNA: TGTGCCAGCAGCCCGGGACAGGGCGAAAACATTCAGTACTTC
D gene: TRBD2; V gene: TRBV7-2; clone size: .; J gene: TRBJ2-3; CDR3 protein: CASSLEAALAGADTQYF; CDR3 DNA: TGTGCCAGCAGCTTAGAAGCGGCTCTAGCGGGAGCAGATACGCAGTATTTT
D gene: TRBD2; V gene: TRBV6-5; clone size: .; J gene: TRBJ2-1; CDR3 protein: CASSYSDSGSNEQFF; CDR3 DNA: TGTGCCAGCAGTTACTCGGATAGCGGGAGCAATGAGCAGTTCTTC
D gene: TRBD2; V gene: TRBV7-9; clone size: .; J gene: TRBJ2-7; CDR3 protein: CASSPQAGIYEQYF; CDR3 DNA: TGTGCCAGCAGCCCCCAAGCGGGGATCTACGAGCAGTACTTC
D gene: .; V gene: TRBV10-1; clone size: .; J gene: TRBJ2-1; CDR3 protein: CASSEAGSLEQFF; CDR3 DNA: TGCGCCAGCAGTGAGGCCGGTAGCCTTGAGCAGTTCTTC
D gene: .; V gene: TRBV13; clone size: .; J gene: TRBJ1-2; CDR3 protein: CASSLGGGMTSF; CDR3 DNA: TGTGCCAGCAGCTTAGGAGGGGGGATGACAAGCTTC
D gene: TRBD1; V gene: TRBV6-6; clone size: .; J gene: TRBJ1-1; CDR3 protein: CASSYGQGGRTEAFF; CDR3 DNA: TGTGCCAGCAGTTACGGACAGGGAGGGCGCACTGAAGCTTTCTTT
D gene: TRBD1; V gene: TRBV4-1; clone size: .; J gene: TRBJ1-1; CDR3 protein: CASSSRQGRNTEAFF; CDR3 DNA: TGCGCCAGCAGCAGTCGACAGGGGAGGAACACTGAAGCTTTCTTT
D gene: .; V gene: TRBV5-4; clone size: .; J gene: TRBJ2-1; CDR3 protein: CASSLLVAGTYNEQFF; CDR3 DNA: TGTGCCAGCAGCTTGTTGGTAGCTGGAACCTACAATGAGCAGTTCTTC
D gene: .; V gene: TRBV4-1; clone size: .; J gene: TRBJ2-1; CDR3 protein: CASSQEGQGSYEQFF; CDR3 DNA: TGCGCCAGCAGCCAAGAAGGTCAGGGAAGTTATGAGCAGTTCTTC
D gene: .; V gene: TRBV6-6; clone size: .; J gene: TRBJ2-3; CDR3 protein: CASSYDQLTDTQYF; CDR3 DNA: TGTGCCAGCAGTTACGATCAGCTCACAGATACGCAGTATTTT
D gene: .; V gene: TRBV7-3; clone size: .; J gene: TRBJ1-1; CDR3 protein: CASSLDGGVYPEAFF; CDR3 DNA: TGTGCCAGCAGCTTAGATGGGGGGGTGTATCCTGAAGCTTTCTTT
D gene: .; V gene: TRBV29-1; clone size: once; J gene: TRBJ1-1; CDR3 protein: CSVKARELEAFF; CDR3 DNA: TGCAGCGTCAAAGCCAGGGAGTTGGAAGCTTTCTTT